This T cell receptor (beta chain) was profiled in a study of blood T cell repertoires in COVID-19. Background on the study: Sources were T cells, B-cell-depleted T cells, or PBMCs; the material itself was cDNA or gDNA.

The CDR3 spans 15 residues. V was shortened by 5 bases and J by 2 bases, with 16 bases between the two germline ends. The germline V gene has CDR1 LNHDA and CDR2 SQIVND (reference sequence). Here immunoSEQ multiplex PCR was the method, and the copy in TCRdb shows in-frame clones only, minus some. The sample has some 160,000 clones; roughly 84% are singletons. This chain links TRBV19 with TRBJ2-7, with D possibly TRBD2 on 5 matching bases. The specimen was peripheral blood. The sequence was collected from a human donor in a cohort sampled during active COVID-19. The CDR3 nucleotides read TGTGCCAGTAGTCTCCTGGGTGGCGGGCCCTACGAGCAGTACTTC. As protein: CASSLLGGGPYEQYF.